This T cell receptor beta chain was profiled in a study of T cells in Graves' hyperthyroidism and ophthalmopathy. This clonotype was counted ten times or more. Its antigen is still unknown. Study observations and caveats: The model made its ophthalmopathy prediction, and onset followed a median roughly six months later.

From germline, CDR1 is ENHRY and CDR2 SYGVKD. J was trimmed by 4 bases and V by 10 bases; bases with no gene match: 3. The CDR3 runs to 11 residues. Amplified regions were TCR beta CDR3 sequences from RNA transcripts. Initially, a first-round RT-PCR of the TCR CDR3 employed the HTBI primer set. Each CDR3 protein gets one entry after TCRdb re-called the multiplex PCR reads with MiXCR. The sample lists fewer than 600,000 distinct CDR3 sequences; 14% were seen once. This TCR derives from a woman aged 40 to 50 with Graves' hyperthyroidism. The rearrangement uses TRBV10-3 and TRBJ2-7; 8 bases match TRBD1. Sequencing used blood. CDR3 DNA sequence: TGTGCCACCAGACAGGGGTACGAGCAGTACTTC. Residues: CATRQGYEQYF.